This T cell receptor (beta chain) was found in a study of T cell repertoires in cytomegalovirus infection. Findings of the study overall: Summed frequency of shared TCR beta families picked out CMV carriers who also had the relevant HLA.

Comments on this clonotype: Its matching antigen is unknown.

Via MiXCR, TCRdb re-called the reads, giving one row per CDR3 protein. In the table there are some 440,000 distinct CDR3 sequences, approximately 31% of which are singletons. CDR1 and CDR2 from the germline V gene are LNHDA and SQIVND (reference sequence). The CDR3 extends over 14 amino acids. V gave up 3 bases and J gave up 4 bases, with 10 bases separating them. The sequencing sample was made of PBMCs. The chain links TRBV19 to TRBJ1-3; D possibly corresponds to TRBD1 (5 bases). The receptor was isolated from a human donor in good health (CMV status not recorded). Some clones in this sample may be carry-over from other donors' samples. CDR3 nucleotide sequence: TGTGCCAGTAGTATCCCAGGGATGGGAAACACCATATATTTT. This translates into CASSIPGMGNTIYF.